This T cell receptor beta chain stems from a study of shared clonotypes between healthy human individuals. Between the trimmed V and J ends, which lost 1 base and 0 bases, there was a span of 11 bases. Germline CDR1 reads SGHRS; CDR2 reads YFSETQ. CDR3 length equals 16 residues. Clones were sequenced by immunoSEQ multiplex PCR, and TCRdb holds only the in-frame ones, with some missing. The data hold over 950,000 clones, with 60% to 85% observed a single time. This chain uses TRBV5-1 with TRBJ2-1, with D possibly being TRBD2 (6 bases). This TCR was sampled from a man aged 18 to 30 in good health. Some clones in this sample may be carry-over from other donors' samples. The material sequenced was memory CD4+ T cells from PBMCs. Subset specified: CD45RA-negative fraction. The CDR3 here is CASSLSGVSSYNEQFF. The CDR3, as DNA: TGCGCCAGCAGCTTGTCGGGGGTAAGCTCCTACAATGAGCAGTTCTTC. Using reference TRBV5-1 and TRBJ2-1 for the parts outside the CDR3, the full variable domain is KAGVTQTPRYLIKTRGQQVTLSCSPISGHRSVSWYQQTPGQGLQFLFEYFSETQRNKGNFPGRFSGRQFSNSRSEMNVSTLELGDSALYLCASSLSGVSSYNEQFFGPGTRLTVL.